One sample yielded the 12 T cell receptor beta chains listed below, sequenced in a study of spatial heterogeneity in lung cancer. Study-level points and caveats: How many expanded intratumoral alpha and beta TCRs were present tracked the tumor mutation count, which was a count of nonsynonymous mutations.

TCRdb re-called the 5' RACE reads with MiXCR, one entry per CDR3 protein. The sample carries about 9,600 distinct CDR3 sequences, 8.7% recorded once. The time point was: sample taken at primary tumor resection. Which antigens these TCRs recognize remains unknown. The sequencing used lung tumor tissue, collected at surgery. These receptors originate from a female donor with early-stage non-small cell lung cancer.

The rearrangement links TRBV5-1 to TRBJ2-1, with 7 nucleotides matching TRBD2. Germline assignment: CDR1 SGHRS and CDR2 YFSETQ. V shed 2 bases, J shed 2 bases, and the junction held 1 base outside the gene matches. The CDR3 has 14 residues. The CDR3 here is CASSFAGAYNEQFF. As DNA, the CDR3 is TGCGCCAGCAGCTTTGCGGGGGCCTACAATGAGCAGTTCTTC.

This clonotype is medium-sized (0.01 to 0.1%) in the sample. Its ends do not fully match the called genes, so a read error is possible. V is TRBV6-5 and J is TRBJ1-6, with D perhaps matching TRBD1 (5 bases). Germline V CDR1 and CDR2: MNHEY, SVGAGI. The CDR3 length is 17 residues. CDR3 sequence reads: CASGYSWGTSYNSPLHF. DNA for the CDR3: TGTGCCAGCGGTTACTCGTGGGGGACGTCCTATAATTCACCCCTCCACTTT.

This clonotype came up many times. The chain employs TRBV5-1 and TRBJ2-2; the D is unclear. Germline CDR1 is SGHRS and CDR2 is YFSETQ. The V and J ends lost 1 base and 7 bases respectively, with 8 bases between them. The CDR3 covers 13 residues. CDR3 bases: TGCGCCAGCAGCTTGAGTGCCTTCGGGGAGCTGTTTTTT. It yields the protein CASSLSAFGELFF.

Only a few counts were recorded for this clonotype. The chain links TRBV7-2 to TRBJ2-1; 7 bases fit TRBD1. The CDR3 covers 15 residues. The V gene end was trimmed by 5 bases and the J gene end by 0 bases; junction bases not matched to a gene: 4. The germline gives CDR1 SGHTA, CDR2 FQGNSA. CDR3 coding DNA: TGTGCCAGCAGCCTTCAGGGGGTCTCCTACAATGAGCAGTTCTTC. Protein: CASSLQGVSYNEQFF.

The chain carries TRBV12-3 or TRBV12-4 and TRBJ1-1; 10 nucleotides line up with TRBD1. The V and J ends lost 3 bases and 10 bases, in that order; junction bases with no gene match: 8. The CDR3 sequence is 14 residues long. DNA of the CDR3: TGTGCCAGCAGTTTCACCGCGACAGGGGGCCGAGCTTTCTTT. Residues: CASSFTATGGRAFF.

Regarding this clonotype: This may be a read error: a much more frequent sequence differs by one nucleotide. The gene calls are TRBV7-2 and TRBJ2-7; 7 bases are a match to TRBD2. The CDR3 runs 17 residues. V was clipped by 7 bases and J by 1 base; unmatched bases: 16. The germline gives CDR1 SGHTA, CDR2 FQGNSA. Here the CDR3 DNA reads TGTGCCAGCACCCCTCGACCGTCTAGCGGTAATTCCTACGAGCAGTACTTC. It specifies CASTPRPSSGNSYEQYF.

The chain joins TRBV3-1 to TRBJ2-5; D is undetermined. Trimming pared 4 bases from V and 0 bases from J, leaving 9 bases between. The CDR3 is 14 amino acids. From germline, CDR1 is LGHDT and CDR2 YNNKEL (reference sequence). The CDR3 region is CASSPGLNQETQYF. The CDR3 coding sequence is TGTGCCAGCAGCCCGGGTCTGAACCAAGAGACCCAGTACTTC.

Concerning this clonotype itself: One base away lies a much larger clone, so this may be a sequencing read error. The CDR3 does not close with the conserved phenylalanine or tryptophan, likely indicating a read error. The chain carries TRBV20-1 and TRBJ2-3; 9 nucleotides match TRBD2. The junction had 6 bases not matched to a gene; V was cut back by 3 bases and J by 2 bases. The CDR3 runs to 15 residues. Looked up from germline, CDR1 is DFQATT and CDR2 is SNEGSKA (reference sequence). This CDR3 reads CSARGSGGVTDTQYL. The CDR3 DNA reads TGCAGTGCTAGGGGTAGCGGGGGTGTCACAGATACGCAGTATTTA.

Sample share makes this clonotype medium-sized. The V gene is TRBV20-1, the J gene TRBJ2-5; no clear D gene. CDR1 and CDR2 (germline): DFQATT, SNEGSKA (reference sequence). Between the trimmed V and J ends, which lost 3 bases and 2 bases, there was a span of 10 bases. The CDR3 sequence is 13 residues long. CDR3 protein: CSARVSMQETQYF. The CDR3 region has the DNA TGCAGTGCTAGGGTCAGCATGCAAGAGACCCAGTACTTC.

This clonotype has ten or more counts. The chain joins TRBV7-8 to TRBJ2-1; 7 nucleotides match TRBD2. Germline V gene data show CDR1 as SGHVS and CDR2 as FQNEAQ. V was clipped by 7 bases and J by 10 bases; unmatched bases: 10. The CDR3 runs to 13 residues. The CDR3: CASTPRGVLEQFF. In nucleotides, the CDR3 is TGTGCCAGCACCCCACGGGGGGTCCTCGAGCAGTTCTTC.

This chain joins TRBV2 and TRBJ2-3; 7 bases are a match to TRBD2. There are 15 residues in the CDR3. Germline CDR1 and CDR2: SNHLY and FYNNEI. V lost 2 bases, J lost 4 bases, and 6 bases stayed unmatched. The CDR3 loop reads CASSEFAGEADTQYF. CDR3 nucleotide sequence: TGTGCCAGCAGTGAATTTGCGGGGGAGGCAGATACGCAGTATTTT.

This clonotype has at least ten counts. This chain connects TRBV7-2 to TRBJ2-7; 10 bases agree with TRBD2. V lost 7 bases and J lost 1; bases outside the gene matches: 4. Germline CDR1 is SGHTA and CDR2 is FQGNSA. This CDR3 spans 14 amino acids. Here the CDR3 DNA reads TGTGCCAGCACCGTAGCGGGGGGATCCTACGAGCAGTACTTC. This sequence encodes CASTVAGGSYEQYF.